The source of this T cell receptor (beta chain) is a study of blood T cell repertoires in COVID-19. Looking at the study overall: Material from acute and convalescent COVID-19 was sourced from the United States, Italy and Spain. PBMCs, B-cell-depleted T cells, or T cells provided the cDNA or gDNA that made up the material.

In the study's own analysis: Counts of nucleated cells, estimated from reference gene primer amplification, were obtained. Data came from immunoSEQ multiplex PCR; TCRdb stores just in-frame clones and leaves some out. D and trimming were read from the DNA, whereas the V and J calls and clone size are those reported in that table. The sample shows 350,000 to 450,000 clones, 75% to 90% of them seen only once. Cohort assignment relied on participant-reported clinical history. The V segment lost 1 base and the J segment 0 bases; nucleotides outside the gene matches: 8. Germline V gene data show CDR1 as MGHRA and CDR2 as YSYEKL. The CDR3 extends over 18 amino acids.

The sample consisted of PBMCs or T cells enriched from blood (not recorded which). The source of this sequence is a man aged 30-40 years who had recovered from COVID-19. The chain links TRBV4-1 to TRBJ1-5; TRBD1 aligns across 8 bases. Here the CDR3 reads CASSQGAGGLNSNQPQHF. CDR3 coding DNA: TGCGCCAGCAGCCAAGGGGCAGGGGGCCTCAATAGCAATCAGCCCCAGCATTTT.